A single sample gave rise to the 24 T cell receptor beta chains below, sequenced in a study of beta chain features in type 1 diabetes. cDNA synthesis used the whole RNA isolate, giving expressed TCRB sequences. This table comes from immunoSEQ multiplex PCR, and its TCRdb copy is limited to in-frame clones, with some not included. This table holds 140,000 to 150,000 clones, about 50% found once. The source material was Tregs from blood. These receptors came from a man aged 18 to 29 in good health.

The chain recombines TRBV6-1 with TRBJ1-1; TRBD1 matches 9 bases. This CDR3 has 16 residues. The V segment lost 1 base and the J segment 0 bases; nucleotides outside the gene matches: 3. The germline V gene encodes CDR1 MNHNS and CDR2 SASEGT. The CDR3 DNA reads as TGTGCCAGCAGTGAAGGGACAGGGGCCATGAACACTGAAGCTTTCTTT. Residues: CASSEGTGAMNTEAFF.

V and J are TRBV4-2 and TRBJ2-1; 10 bases match TRBD2. Germline assignment: CDR1 LGHNA and CDR2 YNFKEQ. This CDR3 is built from 17 residues. V lost 0 bases and J lost 2; bases outside the gene matches: 4. The CDR3: CASSQDGTSGTYNEQFF. The CDR3 coding sequence is TGTGCCAGCAGCCAAGATGGAACTAGCGGGACCTACAATGAGCAGTTCTTC.

This clone was counted only a few times. The chain uses TRBV2 and TRBJ1-5, with D hard to call. Trimming took off 8 bases at V and 3 bases at J, with 11 bases between the two ends. Germline lookup yields CDR1 SNHLY and CDR2 FYNNEI. This CDR3 contains 13 residues. The CDR3 here is CASGQGINQPQHF. The CDR3 DNA reads TGTGCCAGCGGGCAAGGAATCAATCAGCCCCAGCATTTT.

The chain joins TRBV6-1 to TRBJ2-3; D may be TRBD2 (6 bases). V dropped 6 bases and J dropped 5 bases, with 12 bases sitting between them. The CDR3 consists of 13 residues. In germline, CDR1 is MNHNS, CDR2 SASEGT. CDR3 nucleotide sequence: TGTGCCAGCAGATGGGGGGACGTAGATACGCAGTATTTT. It encodes CASRWGDVDTQYF.

V usage is TRBV18 and J usage is TRBJ1-2, with TRBD1 matching 10 bases. V shed 5 bases, J shed 8 bases, and the junction held 8 bases outside the gene matches. Germline CDR1 is KGHSH and CDR2 is LQKENI. CDR3 size: 14 residues. Here the CDR3 reads CASSERQGAQGYTF. CDR3 bases: TGTGCCAGCTCAGAGAGACAGGGGGCGCAAGGCTACACCTTC.

V and J are TRBV19 and TRBJ1-4; D might be TRBD1 (5 bases). Germline V lookup: CDR1 LNHDA, CDR2 SQIVND (reference sequence). V was cut by 3 bases and J by 15 bases, with 14 bases left in between. This CDR3 region has 12 residues. The CDR3 DNA sequence: TGTGCCAGTAGTATGCCTACAGGCGCCTTGTTTTTT. It is translated as CASSMPTGALFF.

This clone has just a few counts. The chain uses TRBV4-2 and TRBJ2-7; D perhaps matches TRBD2 (7 bases). This CDR3 contains 16 residues. Germline V gene sequence: CDR1 LGHNA, CDR2 YNFKEQ. V lost 4 bases and J lost 6, with 22 bases in between. CDR3 sequence: CASSLGQTSINPEQYF. The CDR3 nucleotides are TGTGCCAGCAGCCTCGGACAGACTAGCATAAATCCCGAGCAGTACTTC.

The chain links TRBV9 to TRBJ2-6, with D perhaps matching TRBD1 (5 bases). V was cut by 3 bases and J by 5 bases, with 24 bases left in between. Germline V lookup: CDR1 SGDLS, CDR2 YYNGEE. The CDR3 contains 19 residues. The DNA of the CDR3 is TGTGCCAGCAGCGCGTTTCTTCCTAGAGAAGGGGTCTGGGCCAACGTCCTGACTTTC. Protein product: CASSAFLPREGVWANVLTF.

In its sample, this clone was seen a few times. This chain links TRBV10-3 with TRBJ2-3; TRBD1 might be the D (6 bases). Trimming cost V 3 bases and J 6 bases, with 13 bases left between them. Germline CDR1 reads ENHRY; CDR2 reads SYGVKD. The CDR3 runs to 14 residues. DNA of the CDR3: TGTGCCATCAGTGATACAAATGGGGGCGATACGCAGTATTTT. Protein product: CAISDTNGGDTQYF.

This clone was counted only a few times. The genes are TRBV2 and TRBJ2-7; 10 bases line up with TRBD1. Trimming took 8 bases from V and 5 from J; bases not matched to a gene: 9. Germline V gives CDR1 SNHLY, CDR2 FYNNEI. This CDR3 is built from 14 residues. Here the CDR3 DNA reads TGTGCCAGCTATAATAGGGACAGGGGCCACGAGCAGTACTTC. Its translation is CASYNRDRGHEQYF.

The V and J genes are TRBV11-2 and TRBJ2-3; 10 bases agree with TRBD2. In germline, CDR1 is SGHAT, CDR2 FQNNGV. The CDR3 sequence is 17 residues long. With V trimmed by 7 bases and J by 5 bases, 15 bases remained unmatched. Here the CDR3 reads CASNPFGLAGAGDTQYF. DNA of the CDR3: TGTGCCAGCAACCCCTTTGGGCTAGCGGGAGCAGGAGATACGCAGTATTTT. Full variable domain (remainder filled in from reference TRBV11-2 and TRBJ2-3): EAGVAQSPRYKIIEKRQSVAFWCNPISGHATLYWYQQILGQGPKLLIQFQNNGVVDDSQLPKDRFSAERLKGVDSTLKIQPAKLEDSAVYLCASNPFGLAGAGDTQYFGPGTRLTVL.

The chain is built from TRBV18 and TRBJ2-7, with 7 bases matching TRBD2. Germline V gene data show CDR1 as KGHSH and CDR2 as LQKENI. V was pared by 2 bases and J by 5 bases, with 6 bases of the junction left unmatched. CDR3 length equals 14 residues. The CDR3 coding sequence is TGTGCCAGCTCACCAGGACTAGAATTAAACGAGCAGTACTTC. Translated: CASSPGLELNEQYF.

This clone was counted only a few times. J is TRBJ1-2 and V is TRBV19; D gene uncertain. CDR3 size: 12 residues. Looked up from germline, CDR1 is LNHDA and CDR2 is SQIVND (reference sequence). Trimming stripped 4 bases from V and 7 bases from J, with 10 bases between. For the CDR3, the DNA is TGTGCCAGTAGTACTGGGAGACGTGGCTACACCTTC. This encodes CASSTGRRGYTF.

The V gene is TRBV7-9, the J gene TRBJ1-4, with TRBD1 matching 7 bases. The CDR3 has 18 amino acids. Germline-derived CDR1 and CDR2 are SEHNR and FQNEAQ (reference sequence). The CDR3 loop is CARRKTGESCATNEKLFF. CDR3 DNA: TGTGCTCGCAGGAAAACAGGGGAGTCCTGCGCAACTAATGAAAAACTGTTTTTT.

The chain combines TRBV28 with TRBJ2-7; D ambiguous. V lost 1 base and J lost 1, with 8 bases in between. The CDR3 has 14 amino acids. Germline CDR1 reads MDHEN; CDR2 reads SYDVKM. In DNA, the CDR3 is TGTGCCAGCAGTTTATTCTCCGGGTCCTACGAGCAGTACTTC. It translates to CASSLFSGSYEQYF.

This clone was counted a few times. The genes are TRBV7-9 and TRBJ2-1; a possible D gene is TRBD1 (5 bases). Germline V gene data show CDR1 as SEHNR and CDR2 as FQNEAQ (reference sequence). The V gene lost 5 bases and the J gene lost 6 bases, with 20 bases spanning the gap. The CDR3 runs to 16 residues. The CDR3 is CASSRAYLAGRNEQFF. CDR3 nucleotide sequence: TGTGCCAGCAGCCGGGCCTACCTGGCAGGGCGCAATGAGCAGTTCTTC.

This rearrangement joins TRBV6-5 to TRBJ2-6; D ambiguous. The germline V gene encodes CDR1 MNHEY and CDR2 SVGAGI. Trimming stripped 7 bases from V and 8 bases from J, with 12 bases between. CDR3 length equals 13 residues. Here the CDR3 reads CASTRYTSNVLTF. DNA for the CDR3: TGTGCCAGCACCCGCTATACGTCCAACGTCCTGACTTTC.

V gene TRBV7-8 combines with J gene TRBJ2-7; 9 bases fit TRBD1. Germline assignment: CDR1 SGHVS and CDR2 FQNEAQ. Trimming removed 0 bases from V and 1 base from J; junction bases left unmatched: 4. The CDR3 consists of 16 residues. The CDR3 DNA sequence: TGTGCCAGCAGCTTAGCTCCGGGACAGGGTTCCTACGAGCAGTACTTC. Translation gives CASSLAPGQGSYEQYF.

The V call is TRBV6-4, the J call TRBJ2-1, with 13 bases matching TRBD2. The germline gives CDR1 MRHNA, CDR2 SNTAGT. The trim removed 9 bases at V and 10 bases at J, leaving 6 bases unmatched. The CDR3 is 13 amino acids. As DNA, the CDR3 is TGTGCCAGTAGGACTAGCGGGGGCGGAGAGCAGTTCTTC. Protein sequence: CASRTSGGGEQFF.

The chain is built from TRBV11-2 and TRBJ1-3; 7 bases are shared with TRBD1. Per germline, CDR1 SGHAT and CDR2 FQNNGV. The CDR3 contains 15 residues. After removal of 5 bases from V and 3 bases from J, the junction contained 7 bases not matched to a gene. The CDR3 spells CASSKTGMIGNTIYF. Written as DNA, the CDR3 is TGTGCCAGCAGCAAGACAGGGATGATTGGAAACACCATATATTTT.

This clone appeared a few times. The V call is TRBV28, the J call TRBJ2-5, with D uncertain. The DNA end lines up better with TRBJ2-7; the J call may be wrong. The CDR3 has 11 amino acids. In germline, CDR1 is MDHEN, CDR2 SYDVKM. CDR3 protein: CASGPSYEQYF. For the CDR3, the DNA is TGTGCCAGCGGGCCATCCTACGAGCAGTACTTC.

DNA of the CDR3: TGCGCCAGCAGTCCTAACTCCTACAATGAGCAGTTCTTC. It encodes CASSPNSYNEQFF. The gene calls are TRBV5-1 and TRBJ2-1; no definite D call. The germline V gene encodes CDR1 SGHRS and CDR2 YFSETQ. The CDR3 sequence is 13 residues long. V was trimmed by 5 bases and J by 0 bases, leaving 6 bases between them.

This clone showed up just a few times. V and J are TRBV5-4 and TRBJ2-5; D is possibly TRBD1 (6 bases). The CDR3 is 14 amino acids. In germline, CDR1 is SGHNT, CDR2 YYREEE (reference sequence). The V gene lost 2 bases and the J gene lost 5 bases, with 13 bases spanning the gap. The chain's CDR3 is CASSFMGATETQYF. The CDR3 bases are TGTGCCAGCAGCTTCATGGGGGCTACCGAGACCCAGTACTTC.

This clone was found a few times. The sample carries other DNA sequences with the same CDR3. This sequence joins TRBV19 and TRBJ1-5, with 8 bases identical to TRBD1. Trimming took 2 bases from V and 1 from J; bases not matched to a gene: 1. The germline V gene encodes CDR1 LNHDA and CDR2 SQIVND (reference sequence). The CDR3 consists of 15 residues. The chain's CDR3 is CASSIWDRSNQPQHF. The CDR3 DNA reads TGTGCCAGTAGTATATGGGACAGGAGCAATCAGCCCCAGCATTTT.